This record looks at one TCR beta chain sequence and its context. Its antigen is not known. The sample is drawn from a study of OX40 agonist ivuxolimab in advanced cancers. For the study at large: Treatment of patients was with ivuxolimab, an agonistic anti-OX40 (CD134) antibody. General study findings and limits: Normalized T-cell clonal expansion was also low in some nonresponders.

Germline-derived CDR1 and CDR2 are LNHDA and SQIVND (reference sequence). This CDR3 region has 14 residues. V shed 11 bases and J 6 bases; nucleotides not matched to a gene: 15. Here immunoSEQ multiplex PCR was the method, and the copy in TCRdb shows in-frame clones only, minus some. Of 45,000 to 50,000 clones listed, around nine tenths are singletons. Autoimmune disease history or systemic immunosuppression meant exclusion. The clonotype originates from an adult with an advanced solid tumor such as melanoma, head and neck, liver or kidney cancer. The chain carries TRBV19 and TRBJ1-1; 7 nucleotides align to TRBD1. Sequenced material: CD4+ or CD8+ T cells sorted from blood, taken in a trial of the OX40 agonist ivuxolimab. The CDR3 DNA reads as TGTGCCGCTAAGGGACAGAGTCCGACTGCTGAAGCTTTCTTT. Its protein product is CAAKGQSPTAEAFF.